Listed here are 24 T cell receptor beta chains from one sample, sequenced in a study of T cell responses to AZD1222 COVID-19 vaccine. The repertoire was sequenced with immunoSEQ multiplex PCR; TCRdb's copy has only in-frame clones and lacks some. The sample carries just under 95,000 clones, around nine tenths recorded once. Material: peripheral blood, obtained on day 0 of AZD1222 vaccination. Source of these receptors: an adult in good health.

This clone appeared a few times. This rearrangement joins TRBV6-2 or TRBV6-3 to TRBJ1-1; D call uncertain. Germline V gives CDR1 MNHEY, CDR2 SVGEGT. Trimming cost V 0 bases and J 0 bases, with 11 bases left between them. CDR3 size: 16 residues. CDR3 loop: CASSYSAGSLNTEAFF. The CDR3 DNA sequence: TGTGCCAGCAGTTACTCAGCAGGAAGCCTGAACACTGAAGCTTTCTTT.

V gene TRBV2 combines with J gene TRBJ1-2; D uncertain. CDR1 is SNHLY and CDR2 is FYNNEI in the germline V gene. Trimming took off 5 bases at V and 1 base at J, with 5 bases between the two ends. This CDR3 has 12 amino acids. CDR3 nucleotide sequence: TGTGCCAGCAGTCAGAGTAACTATGGCTACACCTTC. Its translation is CASSQSNYGYTF.

This clone showed up just a few times. The chain employs TRBV5-6 and TRBJ2-7, with TRBD1 identical over 9 bases. The CDR3 is 12 amino acids. The V and J ends lost 5 bases and 6 bases, in that order; junction bases with no gene match: 3. Germline V gene lookup returns CDR1 SGHDT and CDR2 YYEEEE. In DNA form, the CDR3 reads TGTGCCAGCAGTCGGACAGGGGCCGAGCAGTACTTC. This gives the protein CASSRTGAEQYF.

This chain uses TRBV21-1 with TRBJ1-6; the DNA was not used to check the table's D call, TRBD1. TRBV21-1 is an annotated pseudogene. This CDR3 region has 17 residues. The CDR3 sequence: CASSKRGVSSYNSPLHF. The CDR3 bases are TGTGCCAGCAGCAAAAGGGGCGTTAGCTCCTATAATTCACCCCTCCACTTT.

This clone was found a few times. This sequence joins TRBV7-2 and TRBJ2-1, with 10 nucleotides matching TRBD2. The germline V gene encodes CDR1 SGHTA and CDR2 FQGNSA. The V and J ends lost 6 bases and 7 bases, in that order; junction bases with no gene match: 9. This CDR3 has 15 residues. CDR3 coding DNA: TGTGCCAGCAGGCAGAGCGGGGGGGCTCGTAATGAGCAGTTCTTC. It codes for CASRQSGGARNEQFF. Complete variable domain (other parts from reference TRBV7-2 and TRBJ2-1): GAGVSQSPSNKVTEKGKDVELRCDPISGHTALYWYRQSLGQGLEFLIYFQGNSAPDKSGLPSDRFSAERTGGSVSTLTIQRTQQEDSAVYLCASRQSGGARNEQFFGPGTRLTVL.

As for this clone: Germline and junction disagree at one end, which may indicate a read error. This chain uses TRBV5-1 with TRBJ2-2; possibly TRBD2 for D (6 bases). Germline CDR1 SGHRS, CDR2 YFSETQ. There are 14 residues in the CDR3. The CDR3 protein is CASSLGRGTGELFF. For the CDR3, the DNA is TGCGCCAGCAGTTTGGGGCGGGGCACCGGGGAGCTGTTTTTT.

The table lists this clone with a few counts. The CDR3 loop reads CASSGGPNTEAFF. The CDR3 DNA sequence: TGTGCCAGCTCGGGGGGGCCGAACACTGAAGCTTTCTTT. J is TRBJ1-1 and V is TRBV7-3; TRBD1 might be the D (6 bases). Trimming took off 8 bases at V and 1 base at J, with 11 bases between the two ends. The CDR3 has 13 amino acids. Germline V gene lookup returns CDR1 SGHTA and CDR2 FQGTGA.

In this sample, this clone turned up a few times. The V call is TRBV30, the J call TRBJ1-1; D is unclear. In germline, CDR1 is GTSNPN, CDR2 SVGIG (reference sequence). The CDR3 covers 14 residues. Trimming took 2 bases from V and 2 from J, leaving 12 bases between them. This CDR3 reads CAWSHLGRNTEAFF. The CDR3 bases are TGTGCCTGGAGTCATCTGGGAAGAAACACTGAAGCTTTCTTT.

The chain joins TRBV6-5 to TRBJ2-1, with TRBD1 matching 8 bases. The V and J ends lost 6 bases and 5 bases, in that order; junction bases with no gene match: 9. Germline assignment: CDR1 MNHEY and CDR2 SVGAGI. This CDR3 has 15 amino acids. The CDR3 bases are TGTGCCAGCAGCACCCGGGGACAGGTGAACAATGAGCAGTTCTTC. Translated: CASSTRGQVNNEQFF.

The J gene is TRBJ2-7, the V gene TRBV5-1, with D perhaps being TRBD1 or TRBD2 (5 bases each). CDR1 SGHRS and CDR2 YFSETQ come from the germline V gene. Deletions cut 4 bases from V and 7 bases from J, with 24 bases between. The CDR3 covers 16 residues. The CDR3 bases are TGCGCCAGCAGCCGGGAAGGGACGCCTCGGGCTAGGGAGCAGTACTTC. This translates into CASSREGTPRAREQYF.

The rearrangement joins TRBV4-1 to TRBJ1-4, with no clear D. The CDR3 length is 15 residues. Per germline, CDR1 MGHRA and CDR2 YSYEKL. Trimming pared 1 base from V and 7 bases from J, leaving 13 bases between. CDR3 protein: CASSQGGKLGEKLFF. In nucleotides, the CDR3 is TGCGCCAGCAGCCAAGGGGGAAAGCTAGGTGAAAAACTGTTTTTT.

The rearrangement uses TRBV9 and TRBJ2-7; 9 bases are shared with TRBD2. CDR3 length: 15 amino acids. J lost 3 bases, V lost 3 bases, and 7 bases had no gene match. The germline gives CDR1 SGDLS, CDR2 YYNGEE. In DNA, the CDR3 is TGTGCCAGCAGCGAGGCTAGCGGGGAAAGCTACGAGCAGTACTTC. Amino acids: CASSEASGESYEQYF. Together with reference TRBV9 and TRBJ2-7, the CDR3 gives the full variable domain: DSGVTQTPKHLITATGQRVTLRCSPRSGDLSVYWYQQSLDQGLQFLIQYYNGEERAKGNILERFSAQQFPDLHSELNLSSLELGDSALYFCASSEASGESYEQYFGPGTRLTVT.

The chain recombines TRBV7-6 with TRBJ1-2; TRBD1 aligns across 9 bases. The junction had 9 bases not matched to a gene; V was cut back by 5 bases and J by 8 bases. Germline CDR1 is SGHVS and CDR2 is FNYEAQ. The CDR3 is 14 amino acids. The CDR3 spells CASSPGTGRSGYTF. DNA for the CDR3: TGTGCCAGCAGCCCCGGGACAGGGAGATCGGGCTACACCTTC.

This rearrangement joins TRBV6-5 to TRBJ2-7, with D possibly being TRBD1 (6 bases). Germline V lookup: CDR1 MNHEY, CDR2 SVGAGI. The V end was cut by 0 bases, the J end by 6 bases, with 12 bases between. CDR3 length equals 14 residues. This chain's CDR3 is CASSYSRQAGEQYF. Here the CDR3 DNA reads TGTGCCAGCAGTTACTCGAGACAGGCGGGCGAGCAGTACTTC.

Concerning this clone itself: The same CDR3 can be traced to other DNA sequences in this sample. V usage is TRBV6-5 and J usage is TRBJ1-1, with D unclear. The CDR3 runs 14 residues. V was clipped by 0 bases and J by 0 bases, with 5 bases between them. The germline V gene encodes CDR1 MNHEY and CDR2 SVGAGI. CDR3 protein: CASSYSGMNTEAFF. CDR3 DNA sequence: TGTGCCAGCAGTTACTCAGGAATGAACACTGAAGCTTTCTTT.

CDR3 loop: CASSLERVRTDEQYF. The CDR3 nucleotides are TGTGCCAGCAGCTTAGAGAGGGTCCGCACGGACGAGCAGTACTTC. The rearrangement uses TRBV11-3 and TRBJ2-7; a possible D gene is TRBD2 (5 bases). The germline V gene encodes CDR1 SGHNT and CDR2 YENEEA. The CDR3 runs 15 residues. V was pared by 0 bases and J by 5 bases, with 14 bases between.

The V gene is TRBV11-2, the J gene TRBJ1-6, with D possibly TRBD1 on 6 matching bases. CDR1 and CDR2 (germline): SGHAT, FQNNGV. This CDR3 region has 15 residues. V lost 5 bases and J lost 9, with 17 bases in between. CDR3 protein: CASSAYTGFSSPLHF. In nucleotides, the CDR3 is TGTGCCAGCAGCGCCTACACAGGGTTTAGTTCACCCCTCCACTTT.

A note on this clone: Other DNA variants within this sample encode the same CDR3. This chain uses TRBV12-3 or TRBV12-4 with TRBJ1-2, with a possible D match to TRBD1 (6 bases). Deletions cut 6 bases from V and 4 bases from J, with 9 bases between. The CDR3 has 12 amino acids. CDR3 bases: TGTGCCAGCAGCCTACAGGGCTATGGCTACACCTTC. It specifies CASSLQGYGYTF.

The rearrangement joins TRBV4-1 to TRBJ1-1; D gene uncertain. The V gene's germline CDR1 is MGHRA and CDR2 YSYEKL. The CDR3 consists of 14 residues. V was shortened by 0 bases and J by 11 bases, with 16 bases between the two germline ends. The chain's CDR3 is CASSQENMGLRAFF. The CDR3 nucleotides read TGCGCCAGCAGCCAAGAGAACATGGGTTTACGGGCTTTCTTT.

This chain links TRBV3-1 (or the pseudogene TRBV3-2) with TRBJ2-7; tentatively, D is TRBD2 (5 bases). V lost 4 bases and J 3 bases, leaving 13 bases between the germline ends. The CDR3 runs to 14 residues. Germline CDR1 and CDR2: LGHDT and YNNKEL (reference sequence). CDR3 loop: CASSPRSGVYEQYF. The CDR3 DNA follows: TGTGCCAGCAGCCCTCGGAGCGGAGTCTACGAGCAGTACTTC.

This chain connects TRBV11-3 to TRBJ2-1, with 10 bases matching TRBD1. The V segment lost 4 bases and the J segment 6 bases; nucleotides outside the gene matches: 9. This CDR3 spans 16 amino acids. Looked up from germline, CDR1 is SGHNT and CDR2 is YENEEA. CDR3 region: CASSSGGQGFGNEQFF. In DNA form, the CDR3 reads TGTGCCAGCAGCTCGGGGGGACAGGGGTTTGGCAATGAGCAGTTCTTC.

This rearrangement joins TRBV6-5 to TRBJ2-1; D may be TRBD1 or TRBD2 (5 bases each). Looked up from germline, CDR1 is MNHEY and CDR2 is SVGAGI. This CDR3 region has 15 residues. V was pared by 4 bases and J by 7 bases, with 17 bases between. The CDR3 DNA reads as TGTGCCAGCAGTTTACTCTTCGGGACCCAAAATGAGCAGTTCTTC. Protein product: CASSLLFGTQNEQFF.

The V and J genes are TRBV6-1 and TRBJ1-3; TRBD1 matches at 8 bases. Trimming took 2 bases from V and 0 from J; bases not matched to a gene: 9. The length of the CDR3 is 18 residues. In germline, CDR1 is MNHNS, CDR2 SASEGT. CDR3: CASSELVQGDFSGNTIYF. The CDR3 DNA is TGTGCCAGCAGTGAATTGGTACAGGGGGATTTCTCTGGAAACACCATATATTTT.

This chain connects TRBV14 to TRBJ1-2, with a tentative D call TRBD1 (6 bases). Trimming took off 0 bases at V and 4 bases at J, with 9 bases between the two ends. Germline CDR1 and CDR2: SGHDN and FVKESK. The CDR3 spans 14 residues. The CDR3 DNA sequence: TGTGCCAGCAGCCAAGATAGGACAGCCTATGGCTACACCTTC. This encodes CASSQDRTAYGYTF.